This T cell receptor beta chain was sequenced during a study of metastatic and nonmetastatic thyroid tumors. Regarding the study as a whole: Reported TCR beta diversity, measured in blood and tumor, was significantly higher for malignant thyroid tumors than for benign nodules.

With MiXCR, TCRdb reprocessed the PCR reads. Here the sample spans roughly 46,000 clones, 20% to 25% being singletons. The entire patient cohort was treatment-naive prior to thyroid surgery. The V end was cut by 5 bases, the J end by 7 bases, with 11 bases between. The CDR3 is 13 amino acids. This clone was observed a handful of times. Its target is unknown. The material sequenced was blood. This chain joins TRBV12-3 or TRBV12-4 and TRBJ1-4, with D uncertain. This receptor was taken from a male donor with papillary thyroid cancer or a benign thyroid nodule (not recorded which). Some clones in this sample may be carry-over from other donors' samples. The CDR3 bases are TGTGCCAGCAGTCCCATACCTGGTGAAAAACTGTTTTTT. Its protein is CASSPIPGEKLFF.